The T cell receptor beta chain described here comes from a study of T cells after yellow fever vaccination. Ten or more counts support this clonotype. Its antigen is as yet unknown. A universal primer site and UMIs were added as TCR cDNA was made by 5'RACE template switching. TCRdb analysed the 5' RACE reads with MiXCR anew, one entry per CDR3 protein. Here the sample spans around 260,000 distinct CDR3 sequences, about 5% being singletons. Trimming took off 6 bases at V and 7 bases at J, with 16 bases between the two ends. The CDR3 contains 13 residues. In germline, CDR1 is DFQATT, CDR2 SNEGSKA (reference sequence). Findings and limits, study-wide: It was a small share of clonotypes that appeared in both CD4 and CD8 compartments. Though it reached lower strength, the secondary response hit its peak faster, day 5 versus 15. Post-booster repertoires contained most primary-vaccination clones again (roughly 97% CD4, approximately 86% CD8).

The V gene is TRBV20-1, the J gene TRBJ2-1; maybe TRBD2 (6 bases). The receptor was derived from a man between 18 and 29 years old who received the YFV17D yellow fever vaccine. The input for sequencing was CD4+ T cells sorted from PBMCs, taken on the day of the yellow fever booster vaccination. Here the CDR3 reads CSAGTGLSNEQFF. In DNA form, the CDR3 reads TGCAGTGCGGGGACGGGACTTTCAAATGAGCAGTTCTTC.